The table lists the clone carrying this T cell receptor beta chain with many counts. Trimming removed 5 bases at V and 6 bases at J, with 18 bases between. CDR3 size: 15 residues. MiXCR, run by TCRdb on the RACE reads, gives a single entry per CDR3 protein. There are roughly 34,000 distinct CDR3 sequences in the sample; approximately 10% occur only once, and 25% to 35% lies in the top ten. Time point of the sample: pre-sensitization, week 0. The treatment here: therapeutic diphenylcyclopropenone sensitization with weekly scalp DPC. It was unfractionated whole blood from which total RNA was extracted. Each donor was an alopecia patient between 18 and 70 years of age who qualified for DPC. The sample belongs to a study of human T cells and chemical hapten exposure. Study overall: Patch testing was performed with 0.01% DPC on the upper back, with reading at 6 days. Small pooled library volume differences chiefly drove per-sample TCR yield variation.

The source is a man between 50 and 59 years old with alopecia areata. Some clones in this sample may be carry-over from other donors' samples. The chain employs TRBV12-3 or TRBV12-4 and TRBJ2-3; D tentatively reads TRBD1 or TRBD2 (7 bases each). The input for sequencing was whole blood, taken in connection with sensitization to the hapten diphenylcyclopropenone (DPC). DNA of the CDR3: TGTGCCAGCAGTGGCAGGGGGGGCAGCCCCGATACGCAGTATTTT. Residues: CASSGRGGSPDTQYF.